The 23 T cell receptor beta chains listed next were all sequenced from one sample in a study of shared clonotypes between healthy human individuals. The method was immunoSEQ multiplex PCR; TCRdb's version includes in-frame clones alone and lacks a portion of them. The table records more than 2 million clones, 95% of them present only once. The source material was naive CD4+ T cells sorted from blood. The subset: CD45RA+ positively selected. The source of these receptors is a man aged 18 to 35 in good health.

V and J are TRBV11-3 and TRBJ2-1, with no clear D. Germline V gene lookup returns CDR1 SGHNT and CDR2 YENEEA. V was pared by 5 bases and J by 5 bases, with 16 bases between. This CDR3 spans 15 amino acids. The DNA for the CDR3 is TGTGCCAGCAGCCCGCAAGTAACCCTTCACAATGAGCAGTTCTTC. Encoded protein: CASSPQVTLHNEQFF. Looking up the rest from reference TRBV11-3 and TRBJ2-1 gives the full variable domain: EAGVVQSPRYKIIEKKQPVAFWCNPISGHNTLYWYLQNLGQGPELLIRYENEEAVDDSQLPKDRFSAERLKGVDSTLKIQPAELGDSAVYLCASSPQVTLHNEQFFGPGTRLTVL.

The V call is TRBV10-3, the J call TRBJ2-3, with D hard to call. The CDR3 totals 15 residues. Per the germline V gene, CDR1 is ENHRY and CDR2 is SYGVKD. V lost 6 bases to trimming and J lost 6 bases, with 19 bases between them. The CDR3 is CAIRRTPVNPDTQYF. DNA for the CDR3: TGTGCCATCAGACGGACGCCTGTCAACCCCGATACGCAGTATTTT.

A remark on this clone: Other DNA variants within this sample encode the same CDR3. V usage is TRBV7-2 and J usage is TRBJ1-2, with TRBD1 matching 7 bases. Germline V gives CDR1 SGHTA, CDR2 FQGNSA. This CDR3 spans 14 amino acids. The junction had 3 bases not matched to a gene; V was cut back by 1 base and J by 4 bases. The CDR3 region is CASSLGGTVYGYTF. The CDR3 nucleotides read TGTGCCAGCAGCTTAGGTGGGACAGTCTATGGCTACACCTTC.

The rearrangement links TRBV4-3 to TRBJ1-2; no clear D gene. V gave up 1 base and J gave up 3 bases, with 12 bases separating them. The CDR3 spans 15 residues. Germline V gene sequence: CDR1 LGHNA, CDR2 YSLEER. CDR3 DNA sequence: TGCGCCAGCAGCCAAGGGCTAGAGAGCCACTATGGCTACACCTTC. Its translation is CASSQGLESHYGYTF.

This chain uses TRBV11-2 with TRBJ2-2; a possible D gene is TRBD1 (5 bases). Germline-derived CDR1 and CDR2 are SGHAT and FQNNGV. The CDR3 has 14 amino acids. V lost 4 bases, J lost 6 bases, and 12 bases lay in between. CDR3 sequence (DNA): TGTGCCAGCAGCTACCCCTCGACAGCCGGGGAGCTGTTTTTT. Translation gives CASSYPSTAGELFF.

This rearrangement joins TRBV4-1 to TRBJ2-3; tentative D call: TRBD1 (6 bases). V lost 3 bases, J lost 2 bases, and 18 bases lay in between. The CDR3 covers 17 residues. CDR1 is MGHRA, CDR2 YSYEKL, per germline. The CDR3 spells CASSQGAFERFTDTQYF. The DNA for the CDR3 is TGCGCCAGCAGCCAGGGGGCCTTCGAGCGGTTCACAGATACGCAGTATTTT.

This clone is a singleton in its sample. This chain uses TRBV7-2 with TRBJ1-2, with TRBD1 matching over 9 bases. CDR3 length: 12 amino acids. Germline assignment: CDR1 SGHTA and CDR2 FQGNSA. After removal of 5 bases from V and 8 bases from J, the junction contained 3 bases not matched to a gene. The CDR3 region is CASSRTGVGYTF. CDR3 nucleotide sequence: TGTGCCAGCAGCAGGACAGGGGTCGGCTACACCTTC.

The CDR3 coding sequence is TGCGCCAGCAGCAACCAGGGGGCGCCGGGTTTCTGGAACACTGAAGCTTTCTTT. Amino acid sequence: CASSNQGAPGFWNTEAFF. J is TRBJ1-1 and V is TRBV4-1; 8 bases fit TRBD1. The CDR3 contains 18 residues. Per the germline V gene, CDR1 is MGHRA and CDR2 is YSYEKL. Unmatched junction bases numbered 15, after V lost 5 bases and J lost 1 base.

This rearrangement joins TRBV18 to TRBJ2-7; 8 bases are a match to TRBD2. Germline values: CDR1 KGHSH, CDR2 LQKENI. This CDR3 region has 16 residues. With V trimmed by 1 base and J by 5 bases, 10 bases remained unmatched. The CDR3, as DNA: TGTGCCAGCTCACCACGGACAGCGGGAGAACAAAACGAGCAGTACTTC. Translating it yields CASSPRTAGEQNEQYF.

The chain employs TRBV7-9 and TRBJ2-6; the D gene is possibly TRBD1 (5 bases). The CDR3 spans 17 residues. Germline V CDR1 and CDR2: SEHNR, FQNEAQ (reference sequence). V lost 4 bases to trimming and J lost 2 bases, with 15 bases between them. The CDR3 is CASSYLQGSPGANVLTF. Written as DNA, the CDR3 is TGTGCCAGCAGCTATCTTCAGGGTAGCCCTGGGGCCAACGTCCTGACTTTC.

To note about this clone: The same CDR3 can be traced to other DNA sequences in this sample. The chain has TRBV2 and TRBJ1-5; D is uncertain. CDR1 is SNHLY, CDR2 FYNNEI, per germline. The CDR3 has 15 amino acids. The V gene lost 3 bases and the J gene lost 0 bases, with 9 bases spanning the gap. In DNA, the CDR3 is TGTGCCAGCAGTGAGGCAGGCCGTAGCAATCAGCCCCAGCATTTT. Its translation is CASSEAGRSNQPQHF.

The CDR3 region has the DNA TGTGCCAGCAGTTCGACAGGGGGCGAGTCACCCCTCCACTTT. This gives the protein CASSSTGGESPLHF. The gene calls are TRBV27 and TRBJ1-6; 10 nucleotides line up with TRBD1. This CDR3 spans 14 amino acids. J gave up 10 bases and V 4 bases, and 4 bases lay outside the gene matches. The germline CDR1 and CDR2 sequences are MNHEY and SMNVEV (reference sequence).

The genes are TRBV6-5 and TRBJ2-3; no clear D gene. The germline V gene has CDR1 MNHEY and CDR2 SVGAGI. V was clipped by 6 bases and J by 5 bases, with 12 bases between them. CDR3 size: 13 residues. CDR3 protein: CASSYGEEDTQYF. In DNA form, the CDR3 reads TGTGCCAGCAGCTACGGTGAAGAAGATACGCAGTATTTT.

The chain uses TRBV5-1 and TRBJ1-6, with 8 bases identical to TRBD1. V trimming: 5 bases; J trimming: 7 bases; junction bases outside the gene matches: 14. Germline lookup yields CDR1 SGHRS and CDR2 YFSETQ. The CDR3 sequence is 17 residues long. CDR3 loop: CASSPPTGQGANSPLHF. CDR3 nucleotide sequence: TGCGCCAGCAGTCCCCCCACCGGGCAGGGGGCCAATTCACCCCTCCACTTT.

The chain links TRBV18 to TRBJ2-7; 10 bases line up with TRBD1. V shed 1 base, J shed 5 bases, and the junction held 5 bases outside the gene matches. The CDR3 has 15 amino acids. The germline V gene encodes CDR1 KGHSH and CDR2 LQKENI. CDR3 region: CASSPRNGQGDEQYF. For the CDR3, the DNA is TGTGCCAGCTCACCACGGAACGGACAGGGGGACGAGCAGTACTTC.

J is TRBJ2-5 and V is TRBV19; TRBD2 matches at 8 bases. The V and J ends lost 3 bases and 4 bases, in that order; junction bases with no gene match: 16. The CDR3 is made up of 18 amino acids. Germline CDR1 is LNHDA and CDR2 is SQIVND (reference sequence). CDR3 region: CASSIRISGSAGGETQYF. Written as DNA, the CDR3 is TGTGCCAGTAGTATCCGAATCAGCGGGAGTGCCGGAGGAGAGACCCAGTACTTC.

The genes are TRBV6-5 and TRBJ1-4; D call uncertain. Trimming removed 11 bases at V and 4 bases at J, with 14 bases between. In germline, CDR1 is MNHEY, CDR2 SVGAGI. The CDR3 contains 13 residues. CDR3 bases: TGTGCCTCAAGGCGGCAGCTTAATGAAAAACTGTTTTTT. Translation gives CASRRQLNEKLFF.

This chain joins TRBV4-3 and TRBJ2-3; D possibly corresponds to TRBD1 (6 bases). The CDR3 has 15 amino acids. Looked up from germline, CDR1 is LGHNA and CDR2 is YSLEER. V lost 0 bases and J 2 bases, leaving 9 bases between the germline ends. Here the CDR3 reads CASSQDAGVTDTQYF. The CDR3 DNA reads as TGCGCCAGCAGCCAAGACGCAGGGGTCACAGATACGCAGTATTTT.

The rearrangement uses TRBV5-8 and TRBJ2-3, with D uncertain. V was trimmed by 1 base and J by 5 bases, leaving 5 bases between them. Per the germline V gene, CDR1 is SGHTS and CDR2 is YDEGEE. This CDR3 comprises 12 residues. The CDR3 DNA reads TGTGCCAGCAGCTTGTGGGAAGATACGCAGTATTTT. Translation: CASSLWEDTQYF.

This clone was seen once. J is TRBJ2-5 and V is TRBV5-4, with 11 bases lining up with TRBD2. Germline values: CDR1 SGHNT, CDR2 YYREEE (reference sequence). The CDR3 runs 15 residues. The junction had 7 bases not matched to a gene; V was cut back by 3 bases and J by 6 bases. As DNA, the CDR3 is TGTGCCAGCAGCTCGACTAGCGGGAACGTCCAGACCCAGTACTTC. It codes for CASSSTSGNVQTQYF.

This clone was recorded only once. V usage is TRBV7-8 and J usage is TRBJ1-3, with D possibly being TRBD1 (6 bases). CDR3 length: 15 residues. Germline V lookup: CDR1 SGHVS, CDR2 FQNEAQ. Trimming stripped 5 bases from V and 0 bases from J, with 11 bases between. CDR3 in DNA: TGTGCCAGCAGCCCGGGACACAGCTCTGGAAACACCATATATTTT. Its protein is CASSPGHSSGNTIYF. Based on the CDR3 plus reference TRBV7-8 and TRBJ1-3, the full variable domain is GAGVSQSPRYKVAKRGQDVALRCDPISGHVSLFWYQQALGQGPEFLTYFQNEAQLDKSGLPSDRFFAERPEGSVSTLKIQRTQQEDSAVYLCASSPGHSSGNTIYFGEGSWLTVV.

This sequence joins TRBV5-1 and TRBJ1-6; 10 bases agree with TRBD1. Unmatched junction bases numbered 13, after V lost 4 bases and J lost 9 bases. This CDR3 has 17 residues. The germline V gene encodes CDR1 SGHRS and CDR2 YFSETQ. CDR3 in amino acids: CASSQGQGIYGGSPLHF. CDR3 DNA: TGCGCCAGCAGCCAGGGACAGGGGATTTATGGGGGTTCACCCCTCCACTTT.

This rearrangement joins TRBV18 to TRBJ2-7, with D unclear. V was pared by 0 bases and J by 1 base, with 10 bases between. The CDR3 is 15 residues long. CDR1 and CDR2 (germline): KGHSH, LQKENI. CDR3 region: CASSPPRRSSYEQYF. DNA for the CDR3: TGTGCCAGCTCACCACCGAGAAGGAGTTCCTACGAGCAGTACTTC.